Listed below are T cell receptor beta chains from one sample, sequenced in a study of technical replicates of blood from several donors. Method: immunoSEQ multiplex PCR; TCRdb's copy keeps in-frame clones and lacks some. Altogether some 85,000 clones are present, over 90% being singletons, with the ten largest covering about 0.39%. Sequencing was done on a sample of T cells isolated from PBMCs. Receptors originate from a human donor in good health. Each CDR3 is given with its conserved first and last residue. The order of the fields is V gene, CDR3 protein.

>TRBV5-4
CASSLTMSQETQYF
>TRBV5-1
CASSPNTGTSHNEQFF
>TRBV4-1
CASSLAGTGLSQTQYF
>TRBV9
CASSVQIEETQYF
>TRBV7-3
CASSATTGELFF
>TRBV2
CASSDRVEQFF
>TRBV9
CASSQPGTRNTGELFF
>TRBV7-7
CASSPGAGIQETQYF
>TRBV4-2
CASSQDLSWGTQGYEQYF
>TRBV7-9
CASSAPGQGEKLFF
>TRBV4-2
CASSQGTGPNYGYTF
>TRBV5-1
CASRNGQGITNEKLFF
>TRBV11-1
CASSGDSGRVYEQYF
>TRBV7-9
CASSLEQGTDTQYF
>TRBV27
CASREGQGGGYTF
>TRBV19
CATSTGEAYEQYF
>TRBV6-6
CASSYQQENTEAFF
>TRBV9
CASSAPRQEAFF
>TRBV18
CASSPPRGTLYGYTF
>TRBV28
CASSSGGQGRYEQYF
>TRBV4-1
CASSPPGYTDTQYF
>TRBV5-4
CASSLGRAGTDTQYF
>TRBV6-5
CASSRQGTGDTEAFF
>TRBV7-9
CASSNRVVGANVLTF
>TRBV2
CASNILVLGETQYF
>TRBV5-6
CASSLGLAEWEQYF
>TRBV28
CASIGVPDTQYF
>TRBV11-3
CASSFTREADTQYF
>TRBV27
CASSFGTESYGYTF
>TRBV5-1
CASSLWLAEETQYF
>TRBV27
CASSFRGNQPQHF
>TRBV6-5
CASSPDQGRYGYTF
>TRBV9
CASSVGPHQRGYTF
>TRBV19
CASLDRGRRDEQFF
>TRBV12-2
CASRLAHRDRGETQYF
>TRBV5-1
CASSVDGGNQPQHF
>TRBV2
CASSEDLATHTGELFF
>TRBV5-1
CASWARRETQYF
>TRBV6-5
CASSRGIDEQYF
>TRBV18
CASSPGLDNEQFF